Shown below are 20 T cell receptor beta chains from a single sample sequenced in a study of T cell responses to AZD1222 COVID-19 vaccine. Produced via immunoSEQ multiplex PCR; TCRdb's table is partial and in-frame only. Of 100,000 to 150,000 clones listed, over 80% were seen once; the top ten hold 13% to 15%. Here the sequenced sample was peripheral blood, taken on day 0 of AZD1222 vaccination. The source of these receptors is an adult in good health.

This chain's CDR3 is CASSLQGGTEAFF. The CDR3 region has the DNA TGTGCCAGCAGCCTCCAGGGGGGCACTGAAGCTTTCTTT. The chain links TRBV6-2 or TRBV6-3 to TRBJ1-1; 7 nucleotides line up with TRBD1. The V and J ends lost 6 bases and 4 bases, in that order; junction bases with no gene match: 5. CDR1 MNHEY and CDR2 SVGEGT come from the germline V gene. The CDR3 runs 13 residues.

This clone was seen a single time. The rearrangement uses TRBV28 and TRBJ2-7, with 8 bases fitting TRBD1. The CDR3 spans 15 residues. The germline V gene encodes CDR1 MDHEN and CDR2 SYDVKM. Germline trimming cut 6 bases from V and 2 bases from J; bases unmatched to any gene: 9. The CDR3: CASRPTGAVTYEQYF. DNA of the CDR3: TGTGCCAGCAGACCGACAGGGGCAGTTACCTACGAGCAGTACTTC.

Of note for this clone: Other DNA sequences of this sample code for an identical CDR3. The rearrangement joins TRBV19 to TRBJ1-5; D gene unclear. The CDR3 extends over 15 amino acids. Trimming cost V 1 base and J 0 bases, with 7 bases left between them. Per the germline V gene, CDR1 is LNHDA and CDR2 is SQIVND (reference sequence). CDR3 bases: TGTGCCAGTAGTATAGGCGAGAATAGCAATCAGCCCCAGCATTTT. It is translated as CASSIGENSNQPQHF.

As DNA, the CDR3 is TGTGCCAGCAAGTCCGGGACAGGGGCCTTTTACGAGCAGTACTTC. As protein: CASKSGTGAFYEQYF. J is TRBJ2-7 and V is TRBV7-2, with 10 bases identical to TRBD1. CDR1 and CDR2 (germline): SGHTA, FQGNSA. The V and J ends lost 7 bases and 4 bases, in that order; junction bases with no gene match: 10. The CDR3 spans 15 residues.

The chain joins TRBV24-1 to TRBJ2-3; either TRBD1 or TRBD2 may supply D (5 bases each). The CDR3 covers 13 residues. Germline V gives CDR1 KGHDR, CDR2 SFDVKD. Trimming took off 9 bases at V and 2 bases at J, with 11 bases between the two ends. The CDR3 spells CATQGRTTDTQYF. CDR3 sequence (DNA): TGTGCCACCCAGGGACGGACCACAGATACGCAGTATTTT.

This chain connects TRBV4-1 to TRBJ2-2; D is undetermined. CDR3 size: 12 residues. Deletions cut 1 base from V and 5 bases from J, with 2 bases between. Germline loops: CDR1 MGHRA, CDR2 YSYEKL. The CDR3, as DNA: TGCGCCAGCAGCCAAGTAACCGGGGAGCTGTTTTTT. Its protein is CASSQVTGELFF.

The chain links TRBV19 to TRBJ2-7, with D perhaps TRBD1 (5 bases). The germline V and J ends were trimmed by 3 bases and 6 bases, with 9 bases remaining between them. The germline V gene has CDR1 LNHDA and CDR2 SQIVND (reference sequence). The CDR3 totals 12 residues. The CDR3 reads CASSMVGAEQYF. In DNA, the CDR3 is TGTGCCAGTAGTATGGTAGGGGCCGAGCAGTACTTC. The whole variable domain, filled in from reference TRBV19 and TRBJ2-7, reads DGGITQSPKYLFRKEGQNVTLSCEQNLNHDAMYWYRQDPGQGLRLIYYSQIVNDFQKGDIAEGYSVSREKKESFPLTVTSAQKNPTAFYLCASSMVGAEQYFGPGTRLTVT.

This sequence joins TRBV19 and TRBJ2-7; TRBD1 aligns across 10 bases. The germline CDR1 and CDR2 sequences are LNHDA and SQIVND (reference sequence). J gave up 0 bases and V 2 bases, and 10 bases lay outside the gene matches. CDR3 length: 18 residues. The CDR3: CASSISGTGAVVSYEQYF. Here the CDR3 DNA reads TGTGCCAGTAGTATAAGCGGGACAGGGGCCGTCGTCTCCTACGAGCAGTACTTC.

Of note for this clone: This specimen includes other DNA sequences encoding the same CDR3. The V gene is TRBV7-2, the J gene TRBJ1-1; D possibly corresponds to TRBD1 (5 bases). V was trimmed by 1 base and J by 0 bases, leaving 6 bases between them. There are 14 residues in the CDR3. Germline CDR1 reads SGHTA; CDR2 reads FQGNSA. The CDR3 nucleotides are TGTGCCAGCAGCTTAGGACAGATGAACACTGAAGCTTTCTTT. It codes for CASSLGQMNTEAFF.

J is TRBJ1-2 and V is TRBV24-1; no definite D call. There are 17 residues in the CDR3. V lost 3 bases and J lost 0, with 16 bases in between. Per germline, CDR1 KGHDR and CDR2 SFDVKD. Here the CDR3 DNA reads TGTGCCACCAGTGATCCTCTAGGCACTAAAGCTAACTATGGCTACACCTTC. It is translated as CATSDPLGTKANYGYTF.

The chain is built from TRBV27 and TRBJ1-1; D is uncertain. There are 14 residues in the CDR3. Trimming cost V 1 base and J 2 bases, with 8 bases left between them. Germline V gene lookup returns CDR1 MNHEY and CDR2 SMNVEV (reference sequence). The CDR3 DNA reads TGTGCCAGCAGTTTATACGGGAAAAACACTGAAGCTTTCTTT. Its translation: CASSLYGKNTEAFF.

The chain has TRBV9 and TRBJ1-2; 8 nucleotides line up with TRBD1. Germline-derived CDR1 and CDR2 are SGDLS and YYNGEE. This CDR3 region has 15 residues. The trim removed 3 bases at V and 6 bases at J, leaving 10 bases unmatched. CDR3 loop: CASSAASGGGDGYTF. For the CDR3, the DNA is TGTGCCAGCAGCGCCGCCTCAGGGGGCGGGGATGGCTACACCTTC. Full variable domain (remainder filled in from reference TRBV9 and TRBJ1-2): DSGVTQTPKHLITATGQRVTLRCSPRSGDLSVYWYQQSLDQGLQFLIQYYNGEERAKGNILERFSAQQFPDLHSELNLSSLELGDSALYFCASSAASGGGDGYTFGSGTRLTVV.

This clone has just a few counts. The chain combines TRBV10-2 with TRBJ2-1; D is tentatively TRBD1 or TRBD2 (6 bases each). Between the trimmed V and J ends, which lost 9 bases and 6 bases, there was a span of 9 bases. Germline-derived CDR1 and CDR2 are WSHSY and SAAADI. This CDR3 is built from 11 residues. The CDR3 region has the DNA TGCGCCAGTAAGGGGGGCAATGAGCAGTTCTTC. It specifies CASKGGNEQFF.

The chain is built from TRBV2 and TRBJ1-5, with D unclear. Trimming cost V 3 bases and J 4 bases, with 10 bases left between them. The germline gives CDR1 SNHLY, CDR2 FYNNEI. This CDR3 region has 14 residues. The CDR3 loop reads CASSEDQVNQPQHF. DNA for the CDR3: TGTGCCAGCAGTGAGGACCAGGTGAATCAGCCCCAGCATTTT.

The chain links TRBV15 to TRBJ2-1, with D uncertain. CDR1 is LNHNV, CDR2 YYDKDF, per germline (reference sequence). The CDR3 runs 13 residues. V was pared by 0 bases and J by 8 bases, with 8 bases between. CDR3 nucleotide sequence: TGTGCCACCAGCAGAGATCGTCAAGATGAGCAGTTCTTC. This translates into CATSRDRQDEQFF.

V gene TRBV6-5 combines with J gene TRBJ1-2; 7 bases are shared with TRBD1. Germline V gene sequence: CDR1 MNHEY, CDR2 SVGAGI. This CDR3 contains 16 residues. The V segment lost 0 bases and the J segment 1 base; nucleotides outside the gene matches: 5. CDR3 nucleotides: TGTGCCAGCAGTTACTCGCCTGGACAGGATAACTATGGCTACACCTTC. Its translation: CASSYSPGQDNYGYTF.

The genes are TRBV7-6 and TRBJ2-2, with D uncertain. The CDR3 totals 19 residues. Germline CDR1 SGHVS, CDR2 FNYEAQ. V gave up 0 bases and J gave up 6 bases, with 23 bases separating them. Written as DNA, the CDR3 is TGTGCCAGCAGCTTAGCGCCTACCGACAATAAGATCACCGCCGGGGAGCTGTTTTTT. It translates to CASSLAPTDNKITAGELFF.

Turning to this clone: Other nucleotide sequences in the sample specify the same CDR3. The J gene is TRBJ1-5, the V gene TRBV5-1; 7 bases map to TRBD1. Germline CDR1 SGHRS, CDR2 YFSETQ. J gave up 4 bases and V 0 bases, and 1 base lay outside the gene matches. The CDR3 spans 14 residues. As DNA, the CDR3 is TGCGCCAGCAGCTTGGGGGACAGAAATCAGCCCCAGCATTTT. Protein: CASSLGDRNQPQHF.

CDR3 bases: TGCGCCAGCAGCCAATCAGGATCCTTAGGGACAGAAAAACGCCCATTAATGTACGAGCAGTACTTC. This codes for CASSQSGSLGTEKRPLMYEQYF. This chain links TRBV4-1 with TRBJ2-7; 7 bases fit TRBD1. Germline V lookup: CDR1 MGHRA, CDR2 YSYEKL. V lost 2 bases, J lost 4 bases, and 29 bases stayed unmatched. The CDR3 length is 22 residues.

This sequence joins TRBV7-9 and TRBJ2-3; 10 bases agree with TRBD2. V lost 5 bases to trimming and J lost 3 bases; unmatched junction nucleotides: 11. This CDR3 has 17 residues. Germline values: CDR1 SEHNR, CDR2 FQNEAQ (reference sequence). The CDR3 region has the DNA TGTGCCAGCAGCCTCCGGAGTAGCGGGAGGCCTACAGATACGCAGTATTTT. It yields the protein CASSLRSSGRPTDTQYF.